The present T cell receptor beta chain was sequenced within a study of type 1 regulatory T cells. As for the study in general: This in vitro CD4 product, T-allo10, is enriched for Tr1 cells and alloantigen-specific.

The CDR3 loop spans 13 amino acids. Trimming took 7 bases from V and 7 from J; bases not matched to a gene: 7. CDR1 is WSHSY, CDR2 SAAADI, per germline. Each CDR3 protein is one row after TCRdb ran MiXCR on the reads. Of some 100,000 distinct CDR3 sequences in the sample, roughly a third were seen once. The chain joins TRBV10-2 to TRBJ2-1; 7 bases are a match to TRBD2. The sequencing input was CD4+ T cells, either the whole sample or a sorted fraction (not recorded which). The receptor was isolated from a human donor in good health. DNA of the CDR3: TGCGCCAGCACCCAGTTAGCGGGTAATGAGCAGTTCTTC. It codes for CASTQLAGNEQFF.